A single sample is the source of the 23 T cell receptor beta chains below, sequenced in a study of early T cells in non-severe SARS-CoV-2 infection. MiXCR, run by TCRdb on the 5' RACE reads, gives a single entry per CDR3 protein. The table records 79,000 or so distinct CDR3 sequences, about 13% of them present only once. The specimen was whole blood. The source is an adult who was a healthcare worker with PCR-confirmed SARS-CoV-2 infection or an uninfected control (not recorded which).

The chain couples TRBV19 to TRBJ1-4; 7 bases are a match to TRBD1. Germline trimming cut 7 bases from V and 7 bases from J; bases unmatched to any gene: 6. This CDR3 is built from 13 residues. CDR1 is LNHDA, CDR2 SQIVND, per germline (reference sequence). For the CDR3, the DNA is TGTGCCAGTAAAGACAGGGAAGGTGAAAAACTGTTTTTT. Protein sequence: CASKDREGEKLFF.

This clonotype was observed many times. The chain has TRBV7-2 and TRBJ1-6; D unresolved. This CDR3 is built from 14 residues. V was cut by 6 bases and J by 3 bases, with 9 bases left in between. Germline CDR1 and CDR2: SGHTA and FQGNSA. The CDR3 DNA follows: TGTGCCAGCAGGTCGGCGGTCTATAATTCACCCCTCCACTTT. This encodes CASRSAVYNSPLHF.

This clonotype appeared many times. The chain couples TRBV27 to TRBJ2-7, with 7 bases identical to TRBD1. The CDR3 sequence is 16 residues long. From germline, CDR1 is MNHEY and CDR2 SMNVEV (reference sequence). With 5 bases clipped from V and 2 bases from J, the junction kept 12 bases outside the gene matches. In DNA form, the CDR3 reads TGTGCCAGCAGTCCCCGGACAGGACTCGATACCTACGAGCAGTACTTC. Translated, it gives CASSPRTGLDTYEQYF.

This clonotype showed up many times. This chain's CDR3 is CASSSFRGDRETQYF. CDR3 nucleotide sequence: TGTGCCAGCAGTTCCTTCCGGGGGGACCGGGAGACCCAGTACTTC. The genes are TRBV12-3 or TRBV12-4 and TRBJ2-5; 7 positions agree with TRBD2. The CDR3 length is 15 residues. V dropped 4 bases and J dropped 5; count of bases not matched to a gene: 10.

This clonotype came up a few times. This chain uses TRBV29-1 with TRBJ2-3; 9 nucleotides agree with TRBD2. The CDR3 is 14 residues long. J was trimmed by 0 bases and V by 6 bases; bases with no gene match: 4. Germline V lookup: CDR1 SQVTM, CDR2 ANQGSEA. The CDR3 is CSVVGLASTDTQYF. CDR3 nucleotide sequence: TGCAGCGTGGTCGGACTAGCGAGCACAGATACGCAGTATTTT.

This sequence joins TRBV19 and TRBJ2-3; 9 nucleotides line up with TRBD1. Germline V gene data show CDR1 as LNHDA and CDR2 as SQIVND (reference sequence). Trimming took 9 bases from V and 4 from J; bases not matched to a gene: 8. The CDR3 sequence is 14 residues long. DNA for the CDR3: TGTGCCAGCCGGAACAGGGGGCGAGCAGATACGCAGTATTTT. Its translation: CASRNRGRADTQYF.

The chain is built from TRBV9 and TRBJ2-1; a weak D match, TRBD2 (6 bases). CDR3 length equals 15 residues. With 0 bases removed from V and 3 bases from J, the gap between germline ends came to 10 bases. From germline, CDR1 is SGDLS and CDR2 YYNGEE. The CDR3 spells CASSVGDGSYNEQFF. For the CDR3, the DNA is TGTGCCAGCAGCGTAGGTGACGGGAGCTACAATGAGCAGTTCTTC.

This clonotype has more than one count but fewer than ten. V and J are TRBV2 and TRBJ1-4; TRBD1 is a possible D gene (6 bases). V shed 6 bases and J shed 2 bases, with 10 bases lying between them. CDR1 is SNHLY, CDR2 FYNNEI, per germline. The CDR3 consists of 14 residues. Here the CDR3 DNA reads TGTGCCAGCAGGAGGGGGGGCACTAATGAAAAACTGTTTTTT. Protein product: CASRRGGTNEKLFF.

This chain joins TRBV14 and TRBJ2-2; the match to TRBD1 covers 8 bases. With V trimmed by 3 bases and J by 0 bases, 3 bases remained unmatched. Germline CDR1 reads SGHDN; CDR2 reads FVKESK. This CDR3 contains 16 residues. Written as DNA, the CDR3 is TGTGCCAGCAGCCACTGGACAGGGACGAACACCGGGGAGCTGTTTTTT. Protein: CASSHWTGTNTGELFF.

A few counts support this clonotype. The chain carries TRBV15 and TRBJ2-6; 9 nucleotides line up with TRBD1. Per germline, CDR1 LNHNV and CDR2 YYDKDF (reference sequence). CDR3 length: 19 residues. J lost 4 bases, V lost 0 bases, and 10 bases had no gene match. CDR3 DNA: TGTGCCACCAGCAGAGATTGGGGGACAGGGCCATCGGGGGCCAACGTCCTGACTTTC. The encoded protein is CATSRDWGTGPSGANVLTF. Full variable domain (rest looked up from reference TRBV15 and TRBJ2-6): DAMVIQNPRYQVTQFGKPVTLSCSQTLNHNVMYWYQQKSSQAPKLLFHYYDKDFNNEADTPDNFQSRRPNTSFCFLDIRSPGLGDTAMYLCATSRDWGTGPSGANVLTFGAGSRLTVL.

The V and J genes are TRBV28 and TRBJ1-1; 9 bases agree with TRBD1. The V gene end was trimmed by 5 bases and the J gene end by 5 bases; junction bases not matched to a gene: 9. The CDR3 has 15 amino acids. Germline V gene data show CDR1 as MDHEN and CDR2 as SYDVKM. CDR3 nucleotides: TGTGCCAGCAGTCCCCGGGGACAGGGAGAAACTGAAGCTTTCTTT. Translation: CASSPRGQGETEAFF.

In this sample, this clonotype turned up a few times. This rearrangement joins TRBV7-9 to TRBJ2-7, with D hard to call. In germline, CDR1 is SEHNR, CDR2 FQNEAQ (reference sequence). The CDR3 is made up of 14 amino acids. V was trimmed by 4 bases and J by 0 bases, leaving 10 bases between them. The CDR3 DNA is TGTGCCAGCAGCTCTACAGCAAACTCCTACGAGCAGTACTTC. Translation: CASSSTANSYEQYF.

This clonotype occurred once. The V and J genes are TRBV13 and TRBJ2-3; the match to TRBD2 covers 8 bases. The J segment lost 4 bases and the V segment lost 4 bases, leaving 13 bases of the junction unmatched. Germline values: CDR1 PRHDT, CDR2 FYEKMQ (reference sequence). This CDR3 comprises 17 residues. The CDR3 here is CASSSSGVAGPPDTQYF. CDR3 coding DNA: TGTGCCAGCAGCTCCTCCGGGGTAGCGGGACCGCCAGATACGCAGTATTTT.

The chain carries TRBV6-2 or TRBV6-3 and TRBJ1-1; possible D gene TRBD1, 5 bases. V lost 4 bases to trimming and J lost 7 bases, with 13 bases between them. Germline CDR1 is MNHEY and CDR2 is SVGEGT. CDR3 length: 13 amino acids. The CDR3, as DNA: TGTGCCAGCAGTTTAGCAGTACAGGATGAAGCTTTCTTT. Translating it yields CASSLAVQDEAFF.

Ten or more counts support this clonotype. This CDR3 reads CASSTGQTSSYNSPLHF. In DNA form, the CDR3 reads TGTGCCAGCAGCACGGGACAGACAAGCTCCTATAATTCACCCCTCCACTTT. The J gene is TRBJ1-6, the V gene TRBV5-8, with TRBD1 identical over 7 bases. The CDR3 sequence is 17 residues long. Germline CDR1 reads SGHTS; CDR2 reads YDEGEE. V gave up 4 bases and J gave up 0 bases; unmatched junction bases: 7. Full variable domain (outside the CDR3, taken from reference TRBV5-8 and TRBJ1-6): EAGVTQSPTHLIKTRGQQATLRCSPISGHTSVYWYQQALGLGLQFLLWYDEGEERNRGNFPPRFSGRQFPNYSSELNVNALELEDSALYLCASSTGQTSSYNSPLHFGNGTRLTVT.

This clonotype was counted once. The CDR3 coding sequence is TGTGCCAGCAGCGAAGCGGGACTATCTCGCGACAATGAGCAGTTCTTC. Translating it yields CASSEAGLSRDNEQFF. The genes are TRBV28 and TRBJ2-1, with 7 nucleotides matching TRBD2. J gave up 5 bases and V 6 bases, and 13 bases lay outside the gene matches. The CDR3 totals 16 residues. CDR1 is MDHEN, CDR2 SYDVKM, per germline.

This clonotype has ten or more counts. This rearrangement joins TRBV6-5 to TRBJ2-3, with D tentatively TRBD1 (5 bases). Trimming shortened V by 0 bases and J by 2 bases, and 6 bases separated the two germline ends. The length of the CDR3 is 14 residues. From germline, CDR1 is MNHEY and CDR2 SVGAGI. The CDR3 sequence is CASSYSDTTDTQYF. The CDR3 DNA follows: TGTGCCAGCAGTTACTCGGACACCACAGATACGCAGTATTTT.

This clonotype was counted only a few times. CDR3 coding DNA: TGCGCCAGCAGCTCCGGATCGTACCAAGAGACCCAGTACTTC. Its protein product is CASSSGSYQETQYF. V gene TRBV5-1 combines with J gene TRBJ2-5, with D hard to call. This CDR3 comprises 14 residues. The germline CDR1 and CDR2 sequences are SGHRS and YFSETQ. The ends were cut back, 3 bases at V and 0 bases at J, with 9 bases in the middle.

CDR3 in amino acids: CSARRGDGADTQYF. The CDR3 DNA reads TGCAGTGCTAGGAGGGGGGACGGTGCAGATACGCAGTATTTT. V and J are TRBV20-1 and TRBJ2-3; D tentatively fits TRBD1 or TRBD2 (6 bases each). The length of the CDR3 is 14 residues. In germline, CDR1 is DFQATT, CDR2 SNEGSKA (reference sequence). Deletions cut 3 bases from V and 4 bases from J, with 14 bases between.

V usage is TRBV29-1 and J usage is TRBJ2-2; D call uncertain. CDR1 and CDR2 (germline): SQVTM, ANQGSEA. Trimming pared 7 bases from V and 1 base from J, leaving 10 bases between. CDR3 size: 13 residues. CDR3 sequence reads: CSARGMNTGELFF. CDR3 bases: TGCAGCGCACGCGGAATGAACACCGGGGAGCTGTTTTTT.

This clonotype has a handful of counts. This sequence joins TRBV5-6 and TRBJ2-7; 9 bases line up with TRBD1. V lost 4 bases to trimming and J lost 3 bases; unmatched junction nucleotides: 5. The CDR3 contains 14 residues. Looked up from germline, CDR1 is SGHDT and CDR2 is YYEEEE. The CDR3 region has the DNA TGTGCCAGCAGCCTCCGGGACAGGGTCTACGAGCAGTACTTC. Translation: CASSLRDRVYEQYF.

V usage is TRBV11-2 and J usage is TRBJ1-4; 11 nucleotides line up with TRBD1. The CDR3 extends over 15 amino acids. In germline, CDR1 is SGHAT, CDR2 FQNNGV. J lost 10 bases, V lost 0 bases, and 4 bases had no gene match. The DNA of the CDR3 is TGTGCCAGCAGCTTAGATCGGACAGGGGGCGGAAAACTGTTTTTT. It codes for CASSLDRTGGGKLFF. The entire variable domain, with the rest obtained from reference TRBV11-2 and TRBJ1-4, is as follows: EAGVAQSPRYKIIEKRQSVAFWCNPISGHATLYWYQQILGQGPKLLIQFQNNGVVDDSQLPKDRFSAERLKGVDSTLKIQPAKLEDSAVYLCASSLDRTGGGKLFFGSGTQLSVL.

This rearrangement joins TRBV27 to TRBJ2-7; TRBD1 matches 10 bases. The CDR3 is 15 residues long. CDR1 is MNHEY, CDR2 SMNVEV, per germline (reference sequence). V lost 2 bases to trimming and J lost 7 bases; unmatched junction nucleotides: 8. CDR3 nucleotides: TGTGCCAGCAGTTTAGCGGGACAGGGGATAAGAGAGCAGTACTTC. Translated, it gives CASSLAGQGIREQYF.